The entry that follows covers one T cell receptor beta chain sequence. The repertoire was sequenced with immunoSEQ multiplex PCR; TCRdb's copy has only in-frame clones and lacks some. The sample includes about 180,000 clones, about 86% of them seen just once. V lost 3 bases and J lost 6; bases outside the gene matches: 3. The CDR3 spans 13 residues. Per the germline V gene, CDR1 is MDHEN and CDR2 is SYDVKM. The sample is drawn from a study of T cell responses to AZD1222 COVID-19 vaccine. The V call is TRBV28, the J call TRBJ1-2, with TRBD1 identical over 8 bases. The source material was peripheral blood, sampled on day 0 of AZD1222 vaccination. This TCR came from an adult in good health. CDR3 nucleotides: TGTGCCAGCAGTTTCAACAGGGGGGATGGCTACACCTTC. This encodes CASSFNRGDGYTF.